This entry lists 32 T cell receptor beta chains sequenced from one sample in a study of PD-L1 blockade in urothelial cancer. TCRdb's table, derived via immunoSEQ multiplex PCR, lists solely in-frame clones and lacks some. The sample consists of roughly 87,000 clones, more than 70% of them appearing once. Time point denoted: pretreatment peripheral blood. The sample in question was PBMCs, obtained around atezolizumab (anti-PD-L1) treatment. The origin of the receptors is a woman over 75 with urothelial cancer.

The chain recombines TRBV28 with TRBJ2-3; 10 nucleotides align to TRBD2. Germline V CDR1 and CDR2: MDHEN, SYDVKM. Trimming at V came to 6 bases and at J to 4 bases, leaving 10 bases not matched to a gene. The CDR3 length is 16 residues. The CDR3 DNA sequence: TGTGCCAGCAGGTTCCAATCAGCGGGAGGGCCAGATACGCAGTATTTT. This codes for CASRFQSAGGPDTQYF.

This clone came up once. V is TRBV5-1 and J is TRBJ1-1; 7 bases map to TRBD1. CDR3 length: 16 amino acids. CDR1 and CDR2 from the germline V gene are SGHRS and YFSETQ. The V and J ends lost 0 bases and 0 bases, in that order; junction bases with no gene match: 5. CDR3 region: CASSLGQGTMNTEAFF. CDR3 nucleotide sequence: TGCGCCAGCAGCTTGGGACAGGGAACTATGAACACTGAAGCTTTCTTT.

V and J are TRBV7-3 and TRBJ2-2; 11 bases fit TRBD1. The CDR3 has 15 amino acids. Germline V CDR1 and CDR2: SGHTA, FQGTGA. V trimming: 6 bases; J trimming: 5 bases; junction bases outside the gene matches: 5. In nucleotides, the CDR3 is TGTGCCAGCAGACCCGGGACAGGGGGTACCGGGGAGCTGTTTTTT. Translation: CASRPGTGGTGELFF.

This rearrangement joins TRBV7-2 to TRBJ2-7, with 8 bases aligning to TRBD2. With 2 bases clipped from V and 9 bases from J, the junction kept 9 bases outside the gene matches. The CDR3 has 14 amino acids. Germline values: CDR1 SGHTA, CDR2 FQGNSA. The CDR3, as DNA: TGTGCCAGCAGCTTAAGGGCAAGCGGGAGCCCGCAGTACTTC. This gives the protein CASSLRASGSPQYF.

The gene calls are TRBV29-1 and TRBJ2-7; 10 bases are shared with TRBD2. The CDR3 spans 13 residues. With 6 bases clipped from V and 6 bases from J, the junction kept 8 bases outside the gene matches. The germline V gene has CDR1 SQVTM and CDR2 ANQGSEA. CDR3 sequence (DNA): TGCAGCGTAAGGACTAGCGGACCCGGCGAGCAGTACTTC. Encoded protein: CSVRTSGPGEQYF.

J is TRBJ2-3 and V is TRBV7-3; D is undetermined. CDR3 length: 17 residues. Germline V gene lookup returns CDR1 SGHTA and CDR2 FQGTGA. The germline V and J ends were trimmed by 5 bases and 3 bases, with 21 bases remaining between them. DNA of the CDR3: TGTGCCAGCAGCATGTCCGAGTCCCCGAGAGAAACAGATACGCAGTATTTT. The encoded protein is CASSMSESPRETDTQYF. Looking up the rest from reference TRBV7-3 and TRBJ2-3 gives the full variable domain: GAGVSQTPSNKVTEKGKYVELRCDPISGHTALYWYRQSLGQGPEFLIYFQGTGAADDSGLPNDRFFAVRPEGSVSTLKIQRTERGDSAVYLCASSMSESPRETDTQYFGPGTRLTVL.

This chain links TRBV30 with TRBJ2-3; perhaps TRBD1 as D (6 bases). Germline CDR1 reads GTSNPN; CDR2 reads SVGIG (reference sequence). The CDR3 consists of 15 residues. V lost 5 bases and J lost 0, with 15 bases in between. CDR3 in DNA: TGTGCCTGGGGTCCCGGGACACCCAGCACAGATACGCAGTATTTT. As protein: CAWGPGTPSTDTQYF. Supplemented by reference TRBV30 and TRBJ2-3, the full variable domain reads SQTIHQWPATLVQPVGSPLSLECTVEGTSNPNLYWYRQAAGRGLQLLFYSVGIGQISSEVPQNLSASRPQDRQFILSSKKLLLSDSGFYLCAWGPGTPSTDTQYFGPGTRLTVL.

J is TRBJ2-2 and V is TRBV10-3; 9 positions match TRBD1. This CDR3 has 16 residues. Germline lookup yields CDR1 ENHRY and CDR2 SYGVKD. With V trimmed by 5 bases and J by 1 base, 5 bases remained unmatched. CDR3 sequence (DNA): TGTGCCATCAGTTCGGGACAGGGTCGGAACACCGGGGAGCTGTTTTTT. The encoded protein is CAISSGQGRNTGELFF.

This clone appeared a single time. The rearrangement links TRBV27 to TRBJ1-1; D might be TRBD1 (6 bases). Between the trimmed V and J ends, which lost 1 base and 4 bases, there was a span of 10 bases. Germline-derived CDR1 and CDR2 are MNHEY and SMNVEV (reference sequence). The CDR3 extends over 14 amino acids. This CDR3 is CASSLLAGATEAFF. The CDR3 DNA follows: TGTGCCAGCAGTTTATTGGCAGGGGCCACTGAAGCTTTCTTT.

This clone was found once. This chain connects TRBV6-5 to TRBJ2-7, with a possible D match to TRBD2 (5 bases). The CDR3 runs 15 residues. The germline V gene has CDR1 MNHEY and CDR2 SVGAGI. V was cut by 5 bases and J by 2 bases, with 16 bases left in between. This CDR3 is CASSPQFEGAYEQYF. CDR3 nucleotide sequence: TGTGCCAGCAGTCCCCAGTTTGAGGGAGCCTACGAGCAGTACTTC.

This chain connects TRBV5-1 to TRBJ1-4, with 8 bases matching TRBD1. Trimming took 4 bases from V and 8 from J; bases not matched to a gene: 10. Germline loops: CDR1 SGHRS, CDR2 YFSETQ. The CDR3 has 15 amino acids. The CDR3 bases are TGCGCCAGCAGCCCGGGACAGGCCCAGGGCGAAAAACTGTTTTTT. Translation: CASSPGQAQGEKLFF.

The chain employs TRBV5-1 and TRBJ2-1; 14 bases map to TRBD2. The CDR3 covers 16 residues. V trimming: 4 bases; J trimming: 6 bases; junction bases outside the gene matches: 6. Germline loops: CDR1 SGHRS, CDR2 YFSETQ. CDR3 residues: CASSPRLAGGSNEQFF. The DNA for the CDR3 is TGCGCCAGCAGCCCGAGACTAGCGGGAGGGTCCAATGAGCAGTTCTTC.

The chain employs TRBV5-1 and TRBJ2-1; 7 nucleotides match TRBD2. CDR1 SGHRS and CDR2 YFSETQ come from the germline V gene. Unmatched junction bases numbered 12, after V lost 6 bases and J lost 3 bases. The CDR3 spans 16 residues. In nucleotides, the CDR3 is TGCGCCAGCACCCGAGGGAGTAGCGGGTACTACAATGAGCAGTTCTTC. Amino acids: CASTRGSSGYYNEQFF.

The CDR3 coding sequence is TGTGCCAGCAGCGTACGGGGAGGCTCTAGCACAGATACGCAGTATTTT. Translation: CASSVRGGSSTDTQYF. The rearrangement links TRBV9 to TRBJ2-3; a weak D match, TRBD2 (6 bases). Germline loops: CDR1 SGDLS, CDR2 YYNGEE. V lost 1 base, J lost 0 bases, and 12 bases lay in between. There are 16 residues in the CDR3.

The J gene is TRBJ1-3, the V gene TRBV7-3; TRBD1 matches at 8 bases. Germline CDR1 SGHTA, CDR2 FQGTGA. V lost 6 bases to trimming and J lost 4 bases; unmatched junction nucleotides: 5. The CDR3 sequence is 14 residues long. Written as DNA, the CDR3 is TGTGCCAGCAGTGCAGGGGGCGCGGGAAACACCATATATTTT. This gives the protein CASSAGGAGNTIYF.

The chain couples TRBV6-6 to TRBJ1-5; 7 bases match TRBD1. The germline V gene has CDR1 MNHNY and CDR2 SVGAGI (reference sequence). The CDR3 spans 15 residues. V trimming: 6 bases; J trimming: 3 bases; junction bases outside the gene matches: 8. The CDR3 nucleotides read TGTGCCAGCAGCCCAGGGGGGACCTACAATCAGCCCCAGCATTTT. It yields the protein CASSPGGTYNQPQHF.

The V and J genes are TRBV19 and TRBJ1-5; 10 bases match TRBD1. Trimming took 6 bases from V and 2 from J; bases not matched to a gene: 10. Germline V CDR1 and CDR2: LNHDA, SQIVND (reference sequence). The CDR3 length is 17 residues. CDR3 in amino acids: CASSPLTGGYGNQPQHF. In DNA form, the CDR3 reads TGTGCCAGTAGCCCATTGACAGGGGGCTACGGCAATCAGCCCCAGCATTTT.

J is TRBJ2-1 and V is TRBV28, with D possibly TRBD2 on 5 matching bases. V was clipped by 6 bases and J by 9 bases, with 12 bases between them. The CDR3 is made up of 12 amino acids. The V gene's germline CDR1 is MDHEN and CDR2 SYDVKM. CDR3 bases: TGTGCCAGCAGGGAATCCGGGGTTGAGCAGTTCTTC. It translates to CASRESGVEQFF.

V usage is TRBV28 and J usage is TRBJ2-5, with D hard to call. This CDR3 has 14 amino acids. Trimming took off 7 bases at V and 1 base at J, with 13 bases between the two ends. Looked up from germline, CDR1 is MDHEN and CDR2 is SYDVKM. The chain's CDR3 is CASTPSGRQETQYF. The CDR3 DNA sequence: TGTGCCAGCACCCCCTCTGGGCGCCAAGAGACCCAGTACTTC.

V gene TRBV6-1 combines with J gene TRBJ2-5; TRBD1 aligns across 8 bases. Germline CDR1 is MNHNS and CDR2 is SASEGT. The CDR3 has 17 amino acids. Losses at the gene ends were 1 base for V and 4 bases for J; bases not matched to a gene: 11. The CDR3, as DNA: TGTGCCAGCAGTGAAGTAATCAAGAGACAGGGGATAGAGACCCAGTACTTC. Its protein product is CASSEVIKRQGIETQYF.

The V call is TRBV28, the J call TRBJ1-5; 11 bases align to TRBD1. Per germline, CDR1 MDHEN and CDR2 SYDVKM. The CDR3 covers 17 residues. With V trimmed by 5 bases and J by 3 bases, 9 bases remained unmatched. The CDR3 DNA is TGTGCCAGCAGTACCACCGGGACAGGGGGTTTCAATCAGCCCCAGCATTTT. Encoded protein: CASSTTGTGGFNQPQHF.

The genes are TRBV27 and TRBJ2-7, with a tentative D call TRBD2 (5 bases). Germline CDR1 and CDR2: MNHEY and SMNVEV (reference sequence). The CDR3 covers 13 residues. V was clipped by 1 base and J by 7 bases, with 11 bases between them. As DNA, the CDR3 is TGTGCCAGCAGTTTATTATCGGGGTGGGAGCAGTACTTC. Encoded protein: CASSLLSGWEQYF.

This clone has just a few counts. CDR3: CASSIGAEAFF. CDR3 DNA: TGTGCCAGTAGTATCGGGGCTGAAGCTTTCTTT. The J gene is TRBJ1-1, the V gene TRBV19, with D uncertain. This CDR3 contains 11 residues. Germline CDR1 is LNHDA and CDR2 is SQIVND (reference sequence). V shed 3 bases and J shed 6 bases, with 5 bases lying between them.

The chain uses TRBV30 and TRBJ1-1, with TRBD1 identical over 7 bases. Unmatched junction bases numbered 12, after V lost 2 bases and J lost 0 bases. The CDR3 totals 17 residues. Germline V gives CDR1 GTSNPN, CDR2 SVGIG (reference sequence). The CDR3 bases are TGTGCCTGGAGTCCCCGGCCAGGGGGTGGACTGAACACTGAAGCTTTCTTT. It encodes CAWSPRPGGGLNTEAFF.

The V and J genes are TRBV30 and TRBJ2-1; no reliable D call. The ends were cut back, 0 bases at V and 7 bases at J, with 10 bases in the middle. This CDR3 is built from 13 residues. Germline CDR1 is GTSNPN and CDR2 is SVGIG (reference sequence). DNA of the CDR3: TGTGCCTGGAGTGTTCGTTTAGAGAATGAGCAGTTCTTC. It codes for CAWSVRLENEQFF.

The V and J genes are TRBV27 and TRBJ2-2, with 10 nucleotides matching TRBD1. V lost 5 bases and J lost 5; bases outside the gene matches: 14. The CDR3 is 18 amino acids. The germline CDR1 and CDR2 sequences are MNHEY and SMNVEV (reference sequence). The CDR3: CASSLRRPGQGFTGELFF. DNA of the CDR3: TGTGCCAGCAGTCTCAGACGACCGGGACAGGGGTTTACCGGGGAGCTGTTTTTT.

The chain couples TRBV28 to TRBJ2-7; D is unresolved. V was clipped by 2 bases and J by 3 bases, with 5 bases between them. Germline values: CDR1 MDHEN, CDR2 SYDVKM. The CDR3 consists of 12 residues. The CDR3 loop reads CASSLQDYEQYF. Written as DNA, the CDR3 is TGTGCCAGCAGTTTACAGGACTACGAGCAGTACTTC.

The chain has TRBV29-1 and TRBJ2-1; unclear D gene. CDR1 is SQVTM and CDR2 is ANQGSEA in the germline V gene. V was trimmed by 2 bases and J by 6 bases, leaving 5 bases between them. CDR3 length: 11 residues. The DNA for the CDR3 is TGCAGCGTTGAAACACGCAATGAGCAGTTCTTC. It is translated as CSVETRNEQFF.

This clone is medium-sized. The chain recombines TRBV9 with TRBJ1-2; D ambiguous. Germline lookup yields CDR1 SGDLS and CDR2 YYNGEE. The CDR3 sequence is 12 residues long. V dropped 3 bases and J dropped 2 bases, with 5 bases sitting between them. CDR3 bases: TGTGCCAGCAGCGGCGGGAACTATGGCTACACCTTC. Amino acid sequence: CASSGGNYGYTF.

CDR3 sequence reads: CASSFAFGAAKHRGNEQFF. The CDR3 DNA sequence: TGTGCCAGCAGTTTTGCCTTTGGGGCAGCAAAACATAGGGGCAATGAGCAGTTCTTC. This sequence joins TRBV27 and TRBJ2-1; D is perhaps TRBD1 (5 bases). In germline, CDR1 is MNHEY, CDR2 SMNVEV (reference sequence). V lost 3 bases and J lost 6, with 27 bases in between. The length of the CDR3 is 19 residues.

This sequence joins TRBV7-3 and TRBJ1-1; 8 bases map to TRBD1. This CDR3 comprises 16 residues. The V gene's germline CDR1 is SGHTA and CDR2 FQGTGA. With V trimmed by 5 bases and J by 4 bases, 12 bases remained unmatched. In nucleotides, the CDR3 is TGTGCCAGCAGCCCCGTCGGACAGGGAGTTTCCACTGAAGCTTTCTTT. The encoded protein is CASSPVGQGVSTEAFF.

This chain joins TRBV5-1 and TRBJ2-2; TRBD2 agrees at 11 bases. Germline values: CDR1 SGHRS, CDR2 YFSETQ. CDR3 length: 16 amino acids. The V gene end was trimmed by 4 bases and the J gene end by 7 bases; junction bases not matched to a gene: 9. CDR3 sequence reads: CASSPGLADRGGELFF. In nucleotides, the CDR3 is TGCGCCAGCAGCCCGGGACTAGCGGATAGGGGCGGGGAGCTGTTTTTT.